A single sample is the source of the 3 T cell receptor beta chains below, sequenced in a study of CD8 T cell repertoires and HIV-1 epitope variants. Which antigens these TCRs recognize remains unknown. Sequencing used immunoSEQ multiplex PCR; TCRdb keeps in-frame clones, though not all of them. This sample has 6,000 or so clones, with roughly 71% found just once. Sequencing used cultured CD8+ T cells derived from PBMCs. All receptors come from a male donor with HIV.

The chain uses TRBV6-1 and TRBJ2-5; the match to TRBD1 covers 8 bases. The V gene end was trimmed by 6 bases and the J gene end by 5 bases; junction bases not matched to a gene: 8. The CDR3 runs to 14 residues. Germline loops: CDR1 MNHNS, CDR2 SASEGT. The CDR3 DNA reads TGTGCCAGCAGGGCAGGGGGCGCGGGGGAGACCCAGTACTTC. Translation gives CASRAGGAGETQYF.

The DNA for the CDR3 is TGTGCCAGCAGCCAATCAAAGTCCCGGGCCGCCGGGGAGCTGTTTTTT. Amino acid sequence: CASSQSKSRAAGELFF. This rearrangement joins TRBV16 to TRBJ2-2; D is unclear. From germline, CDR1 is KGHSY and CDR2 FQNENV. V shed 0 bases and J shed 6 bases, with 14 bases lying between them. CDR3 length equals 16 residues. Full variable domain (outside the CDR3, taken from reference TRBV16 and TRBJ2-2): GEEVAQTPKHLVRGEGQKAKLYCAPIKGHSYVFWYQQVLKNEFKFLISFQNENVFDETGMPKERFSAKCLPNSPCSLEIQATKLEDSAVYFCASSQSKSRAAGELFFGEGSRLTVL.

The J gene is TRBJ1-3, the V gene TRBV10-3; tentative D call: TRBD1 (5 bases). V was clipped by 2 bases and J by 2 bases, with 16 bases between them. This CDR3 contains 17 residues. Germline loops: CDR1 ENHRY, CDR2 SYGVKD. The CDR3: CAISEPAGMTPGNTIYF. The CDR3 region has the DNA TGTGCCATCAGTGAGCCGGCAGGGATGACTCCTGGAAACACCATATATTTT.